Listed here are 5 T cell receptor beta chains from one sample, sequenced in a study of PD-L1 blockade in urothelial cancer. Sequencing was performed with immunoSEQ multiplex PCR; in TCRdb, only in-frame clones are kept and a portion is missing. The table lists tens of thousands of clones, about 82% of them singletons. The sample was PBMCs, taken around atezolizumab (anti-PD-L1) treatment. The receptors come from a man aged 50 to 60 with urothelial cancer.

The V call is TRBV11-2, the J call TRBJ2-5; 9 nucleotides line up with TRBD2. J was trimmed by 1 base and V by 5 bases; bases with no gene match: 5. The germline CDR1 and CDR2 sequences are SGHAT and FQNNGV. The CDR3 length is 15 residues. CDR3 coding DNA: TGTGCCAGCAGCCTCGGAGCGGGGGGCCAAGAGACCCAGTACTTC. It is translated as CASSLGAGGQETQYF.

The chain carries TRBV30 and TRBJ2-7; weak D call: TRBD2 (5 bases). CDR1 GTSNPN and CDR2 SVGIG come from the germline V gene (reference sequence). Deletions cut 6 bases from V and 0 bases from J, with 12 bases between. The CDR3 runs 13 residues. The CDR3 DNA reads as TGTGCCTGCACTCCAGGAGGCTCCTACGAGCAGTACTTC. This sequence encodes CACTPGGSYEQYF.

V usage is TRBV6-5 and J usage is TRBJ2-5, with 9 bases identical to TRBD1. The germline CDR1 and CDR2 sequences are MNHEY and SVGAGI. Trimming removed 6 bases from V and 2 bases from J; junction bases left unmatched: 4. The CDR3 runs 14 residues. The CDR3 DNA reads as TGTGCCAGCAGGGGACAGGGCGGGCAAGAGACCCAGTACTTC. Amino acid sequence: CASRGQGGQETQYF.

The rearrangement links TRBV28 to TRBJ1-4, with 12 bases matching TRBD1. Germline CDR1 is MDHEN and CDR2 is SYDVKM. This CDR3 is 17 amino acids long. Losses at the gene ends were 5 bases for V and 3 bases for J; bases not matched to a gene: 7. In nucleotides, the CDR3 is TGTGCCAGCAGTCGGTGGGACAGGGGGCCATCTAATGAAAAACTGTTTTTT. Translated, it gives CASSRWDRGPSNEKLFF.

V is TRBV18 and J is TRBJ2-1; TRBD1 might be the D (5 bases). The CDR3 is made up of 12 amino acids. Germline CDR1 reads KGHSH; CDR2 reads LQKENI. V shed 4 bases and J shed 5 bases, with 6 bases lying between them. Here the CDR3 reads CASSLGDNEQFF. The CDR3 DNA reads TGTGCCAGCTCACTAGGGGACAATGAGCAGTTCTTC.